These 21 T cell receptor beta chains came from one sample sequenced in a study of identical twins. One entry per CDR3 protein, called by TCRdb with MiXCR from the 5' RACE reads. The data hold hundreds of thousands of distinct CDR3 sequences, with 8.5% to 9.5% observed a single time. This same sample was also taken into another study, of yellow fever vaccine responses in identical twins.

The sample was PBMCs. Receptors originate from a woman younger than 30 in good health.

This clonotype appeared many times. V gene TRBV12-3 or TRBV12-4 combines with J gene TRBJ1-2; no clear D. The CDR3 contains 13 residues. Trimming cost V 1 base and J 4 bases, with 7 bases left between them. The CDR3: CASSLGQTYGYTF. The CDR3 bases are TGTGCCAGCAGTTTAGGGCAGACCTATGGCTACACCTTC.

This chain connects TRBV9 to TRBJ1-6; D remains unclear. Germline CDR1 and CDR2: SGDLS and YYNGEE. The CDR3 consists of 12 residues. Trimming took 5 bases from V and 7 from J, leaving 7 bases between them. CDR3 sequence: CASSHQNSPLHF. As DNA, the CDR3 is TGTGCCAGCAGTCACCAGAATTCACCCCTCCACTTT.

This clonotype was seen a few times. This chain links TRBV29-1 with TRBJ2-3; D possibly uses TRBD1 or TRBD2 (6 bases each). The CDR3 runs to 14 residues. V was pared by 0 bases and J by 5 bases, with 12 bases between. Germline V gene data show CDR1 as SQVTM and CDR2 as ANQGSEA. CDR3 protein: CSVEDSGEEDTQYF. The CDR3 DNA follows: TGCAGCGTTGAAGACTCAGGGGAGGAAGATACGCAGTATTTT.

Ten or more counts support this clonotype. This chain uses TRBV12-3 or TRBV12-4 with TRBJ2-1; TRBD2 agrees at 11 bases. V dropped 4 bases and J dropped 8; count of bases not matched to a gene: 7. The CDR3 covers 15 residues. In DNA form, the CDR3 reads TGTGCCAGCAGTTCCTTAGCGGGGGGGCGAGATGAGCAGTTCTTC. Protein product: CASSSLAGGRDEQFF.

There are many counts of this clonotype. CDR3 region: CASSLGVADTQYF. DNA of the CDR3: TGCGCCAGCAGCTTGGGCGTTGCAGATACGCAGTATTTT. The J gene is TRBJ2-3, the V gene TRBV5-1, with no clear D. Per the germline V gene, CDR1 is SGHRS and CDR2 is YFSETQ. The germline V and J ends were trimmed by 0 bases and 4 bases, with 6 bases remaining between them. The CDR3 has 13 amino acids.

This clonotype showed up just a few times. The CDR3 loop reads CSAEIAGGLRNEQFF. For the CDR3, the DNA is TGCAGTGCAGAGATAGCGGGGGGCCTACGCAATGAGCAGTTCTTC. The rearrangement links TRBV20-1 to TRBJ2-1; 10 nucleotides agree with TRBD2. The CDR3 totals 15 residues. CDR1 DFQATT and CDR2 SNEGSKA come from the germline V gene (reference sequence). The trim removed 6 bases at V and 6 bases at J, leaving 11 bases unmatched.

This clonotype has more than one count but fewer than ten. The V gene is TRBV18, the J gene TRBJ2-7; D is uncertain. The germline gives CDR1 KGHSH, CDR2 LQKENI. The CDR3 spans 16 residues. Trimming stripped 6 bases from V and 0 bases from J, with 18 bases between. The CDR3: CASSLDADSYSYEQYF. In DNA, the CDR3 is TGTGCCAGCTCGCTCGACGCCGACTCCTACTCCTACGAGCAGTACTTC.

This clonotype has a handful of counts. The V call is TRBV6-2 or TRBV6-3, the J call TRBJ2-7, with D possibly TRBD2 on 7 matching bases. From germline, CDR1 is MNHEY and CDR2 SVGEGT. Trimming pared 8 bases from V and 2 bases from J, leaving 16 bases between. The CDR3 has 14 residues. CDR3 nucleotide sequence: TGTGCCAGCGCCGGGGGGCTATCCGCCTACGAGCAGTACTTC. It yields the protein CASAGGLSAYEQYF.

The J gene is TRBJ2-5, the V gene TRBV18; D is unclear. The germline CDR1 and CDR2 sequences are KGHSH and LQKENI. The CDR3 covers 13 residues. Trimming removed 1 base from V and 2 bases from J, with 5 bases in between. This chain's CDR3 is CASSPQTQETQYF. DNA of the CDR3: TGTGCCAGCTCACCACAGACACAAGAGACCCAGTACTTC.

This clonotype was counted between two and nine times. The V gene is TRBV9, the J gene TRBJ2-7; 11 positions match TRBD2. The CDR3 runs 16 residues. With 3 bases clipped from V and 2 bases from J, the junction kept 7 bases outside the gene matches. Germline V gene lookup returns CDR1 SGDLS and CDR2 YYNGEE. The CDR3: CASSGGLAGPTYEQYF. CDR3 DNA: TGTGCCAGCAGCGGAGGACTAGCGGGCCCGACCTACGAGCAGTACTTC.

J is TRBJ2-7 and V is TRBV20-1, with D perhaps given as TRBD1 or TRBD2 (5 bases each). The CDR3 runs 16 residues. V lost 0 bases, J lost 3 bases, and 18 bases lay in between. Germline lookup yields CDR1 DFQATT and CDR2 SNEGSKA (reference sequence). CDR3 coding DNA: TGCAGTGCTAGAGACCTCGGGGCCAAACATCACTACGAGCAGTACTTC. Translated: CSARDLGAKHHYEQYF.

Ten or more counts support this clonotype. This sequence joins TRBV29-1 and TRBJ1-2; D call uncertain. The germline V gene encodes CDR1 SQVTM and CDR2 ANQGSEA. The V gene lost 2 bases and the J gene lost 2 bases, with 6 bases spanning the gap. This CDR3 has 12 residues. The CDR3 region is CSVESRNYGYTF. The DNA of the CDR3 is TGCAGCGTTGAAAGCAGAAACTATGGCTACACCTTC.

The gene calls are TRBV28 and TRBJ2-1, with no clear D. From germline, CDR1 is MDHEN and CDR2 SYDVKM. V lost 6 bases and J lost 4, with 7 bases in between. This CDR3 is built from 12 residues. The DNA of the CDR3 is TGTGCCAGCAGAGCTGGTTACAATGAGCAGTTCTTC. This gives the protein CASRAGYNEQFF.

This chain links TRBV6-5 with TRBJ2-7; 7 bases agree with TRBD1. V lost 3 bases, J lost 4 bases, and 12 bases stayed unmatched. There are 16 residues in the CDR3. Germline V gene lookup returns CDR1 MNHEY and CDR2 SVGAGI. The CDR3 spells CASSYNRGTLWYEQYF. The CDR3 DNA reads as TGTGCCAGCAGTTATAACAGGGGAACCCTGTGGTACGAGCAGTACTTC.

The rearrangement links TRBV4-3 to TRBJ2-7, with a possible D match to TRBD2 (5 bases). The CDR3 spans 12 residues. The ends were cut back, 3 bases at V and 7 bases at J, with 10 bases in the middle. Germline V gene sequence: CDR1 LGHNA, CDR2 YSLEER. The CDR3 loop is CASSHPPGEQYF. The CDR3 nucleotides are TGCGCCAGCAGCCATCCCCCGGGAGAGCAGTACTTC.

This sequence joins TRBV18 and TRBJ2-1, with unresolved D. Deletions cut 3 bases from V and 2 bases from J, with 8 bases between. This CDR3 contains 14 residues. CDR1 is KGHSH, CDR2 LQKENI, per germline. DNA of the CDR3: TGTGCCAGCTCACCGGCGCAGACCTACAATGAGCAGTTCTTC. Its translation is CASSPAQTYNEQFF.

This clonotype has more than one count but fewer than ten. As DNA, the CDR3 is TGTGCCAGCAGCTTAGTTGAATGGGAGACCCAGTACTTC. Translation: CASSLVEWETQYF. V and J are TRBV7-9 and TRBJ2-5; D call uncertain. Trimming took 1 base from V and 5 from J, leaving 8 bases between them. Germline V lookup: CDR1 SEHNR, CDR2 FQNEAQ (reference sequence). CDR3 size: 13 residues.

The V and J genes are TRBV27 and TRBJ1-4; tentatively, D is TRBD1 (5 bases). V was shortened by 6 bases and J by 7 bases, with 18 bases between the two germline ends. Germline assignment: CDR1 MNHEY and CDR2 SMNVEV (reference sequence). This CDR3 comprises 15 residues. The CDR3 DNA reads TGTGCCAGCAGACGGACAATTTTGAGTAGTGAAAAACTGTTTTTT. Residues: CASRRTILSSEKLFF.

The rearrangement uses TRBV6-1 and TRBJ1-1; no firm D call. Germline lookup yields CDR1 MNHNS and CDR2 SASEGT. The CDR3 is 13 amino acids. V was trimmed by 1 base and J by 3 bases, leaving 6 bases between them. CDR3: CASSEGVDTEAFF. The CDR3 DNA reads as TGTGCCAGCAGTGAAGGGGTGGACACTGAAGCTTTCTTT.

This clonotype showed up just a few times. The rearrangement links TRBV28 to TRBJ2-7, with 7 bases that match TRBD2. CDR3 size: 20 residues. The junction had 24 bases not matched to a gene; V was cut back by 3 bases and J by 4 bases. The V gene's germline CDR1 is MDHEN and CDR2 SYDVKM. CDR3 in amino acids: CASSFGFAAAGTNVGYEQYF. In DNA form, the CDR3 reads TGTGCCAGCAGTTTTGGGTTCGCGGCAGCGGGAACAAACGTCGGGTACGAGCAGTACTTC. Together with reference TRBV28 and TRBJ2-7, the CDR3 gives the full variable domain: DVKVTQSSRYLVKRTGEKVFLECVQDMDHENMFWYRQDPGLGLRLIYFSYDVKMKEKGDIPEGYSVSREKKERFSLILESASTNQTSMYLCASSFGFAAAGTNVGYEQYFGPGTRLTVT.

This clonotype has only a few counts. The chain joins TRBV7-6 to TRBJ2-1, with 9 bases identical to TRBD2. The CDR3 length is 16 residues. V lost 5 bases to trimming and J lost 2 bases; unmatched junction nucleotides: 7. The V gene's germline CDR1 is SGHVS and CDR2 FNYEAQ. CDR3 residues: CASSPSSGDTYNEQFF. For the CDR3, the DNA is TGTGCCAGCAGCCCTTCTAGCGGGGACACCTACAATGAGCAGTTCTTC.